The entry that follows covers one TCR beta chain sequence. The data originate from a study of control samples from healthy donors and cancer patients. The repertoire was sequenced with immunoSEQ multiplex PCR; TCRdb's copy has only in-frame clones and lacks some. Its table lists approximately 190,000 clones. The J segment lost 11 bases and the V segment lost 0 bases, leaving 8 bases of the junction unmatched. The CDR3 length is 13 residues. Germline CDR1 reads SQVTM; CDR2 reads ANQGSEA. The chain employs TRBV29-1 and TRBJ2-7, with 9 positions matching TRBD2. The sequence was obtained from a young woman in good health. Sequences were obtained from blood. The CDR3 region is CSVEEFSGGGEYF. The CDR3 nucleotides are TGCAGCGTTGAAGAATTTAGCGGGGGCGGGGAGTACTTC.